The TCR beta chain under discussion was sequenced for a study of blood T cell repertoires in COVID-19. Trimming left V 4 bases short and J 5 bases short, with 11 bases between. Germline V gene lookup returns CDR1 SQVTM and CDR2 ANQGSEA. The CDR3 is 13 amino acids. Original processing methods: Nucleated cell counts were estimated from reference gene primer amplification. Clones were sequenced by immunoSEQ multiplex PCR, and TCRdb holds only the in-frame ones, with some missing. V, J and clone size derive from that table, while D and trimming were established from the DNA sequence. The data show 170,000 or so clones, about 85% seen once.

The material sequenced was PBMCs or T cells enriched from blood (not recorded which). This chain links TRBV29-1 with TRBJ1-4, with D possibly TRBD1 on 5 matching bases. This receptor was identified in a man aged 35-49 years who had recovered from COVID-19. The CDR3 DNA reads TGCAGCGTTGTGTCAGGGTTAAATGAAAAACTGTTTTTT. Protein product: CSVVSGLNEKLFF. The entire variable domain, with the rest obtained from reference TRBV29-1 and TRBJ1-4, is as follows: SAVISQKPSRDICQRGTSLTIQCQVDSQVTMMFWYRQQPGQSLTLIATANQGSEATYESGFVIDKFPISRPNLTFSTLTVSNMSPEDSSIYLCSVVSGLNEKLFFGSGTQLSVL.